A selection of T cell receptor beta chains follows, all from one sample in a study of cytomegalovirus exposure and HLA in healthy donors. Produced via immunoSEQ multiplex PCR; TCRdb's table is partial and in-frame only. The sample includes about 160,000 clones, roughly 79% of them seen just once. What was sequenced was PBMCs. All receptors derive from a woman aged 45-65 years in good health and CMV-seronegative. The CDR3 runs from the conserved cysteine through the conserved F or W. A D gene is named only where the DNA matches it firmly. For some rows the clone size is stated as once, few or many, or as a class when expanded; others skip it.

V gene	D gene	J gene	clone size	CDR3 DNA	CDR3 protein
TRBV13	TRBD1	TRBJ2-7	-	TGTGCCAGCAGCTTGGGGACAGGGGGGCCCTACGAGCAGTACTTC	CASSLGTGGPYEQYF
TRBV4-3	TRBD1	TRBJ2-7	few	TGCGCCAGCAGCCAAGCAGGGACAGGGTTTGGCGAGCAGTACTTC	CASSQAGTGFGEQYF
TRBV28	-	TRBJ1-2	-	TGTGCCAGTGTGTCCGGGGGGAACCCTCATGGCTACACCTTC	CASVSGGNPHGYTF
TRBV4-3	-	TRBJ1-6	-	TGCGCCAGCAGCCAAGACCGGACTACCTATTCACCCCTCCACTTT	CASSQDRTTYSPLHF
TRBV4-3	TRBD1	TRBJ1-2	few	TGCGCCAGCAGCCAAGAATCTACGACGGACAGGGGGCTAGGTGGCTACACCTTC	CASSQESTTDRGLGGYTF
TRBV19	TRBD1	TRBJ1-5	-	TGTGCCAGTAGTCGGGACAGGGCCGATCAGCCCCAGCATTTT	CASSRDRADQPQHF
TRBV7-2	-	TRBJ2-3	-	TGTGCCAGCAGCTTAGGGGGGCGGGGGAAGACAGATACGCAGTATTTT	CASSLGGRGKTDTQYF
TRBV5-4	-	TRBJ1-1	-	TGTGCCAGCAGCTCTGATGGGGCGGGATGGAACACTGAAGCTTTCTTT	CASSSDGAGWNTEAFF
TRBV7-2	-	TRBJ2-3	-	TGTGCCAGCAGCTTAGTAATGGGTGGAGGTGAGGCGGATACGCAGTATTTT	CASSLVMGGGEADTQYF
TRBV7-9	-	TRBJ1-2	-	TGTGCCAGCAGCTTTTTGGGCCCGTCCTATGGCTACACCTTC	CASSFLGPSYGYTF
TRBV2	-	TRBJ2-3	few	TGTGCCAGCTTATTGTGGGGGGTTGGGACTAGCACAGATACGCAGTATTTT	CASLLWGVGTSTDTQYF
TRBV19	-	TRBJ2-2	-	TGTGCCAGTAGTCCGGGACAAAAGAGTTCCGGGGAGCTGTTTTTT	CASSPGQKSSGELFF
TRBV7-3	-	TRBJ1-5	-	TGTGCCAGCAGCTTACTTTACAATCAGCCCCAGCATTTT	CASSLLYNQPQHF